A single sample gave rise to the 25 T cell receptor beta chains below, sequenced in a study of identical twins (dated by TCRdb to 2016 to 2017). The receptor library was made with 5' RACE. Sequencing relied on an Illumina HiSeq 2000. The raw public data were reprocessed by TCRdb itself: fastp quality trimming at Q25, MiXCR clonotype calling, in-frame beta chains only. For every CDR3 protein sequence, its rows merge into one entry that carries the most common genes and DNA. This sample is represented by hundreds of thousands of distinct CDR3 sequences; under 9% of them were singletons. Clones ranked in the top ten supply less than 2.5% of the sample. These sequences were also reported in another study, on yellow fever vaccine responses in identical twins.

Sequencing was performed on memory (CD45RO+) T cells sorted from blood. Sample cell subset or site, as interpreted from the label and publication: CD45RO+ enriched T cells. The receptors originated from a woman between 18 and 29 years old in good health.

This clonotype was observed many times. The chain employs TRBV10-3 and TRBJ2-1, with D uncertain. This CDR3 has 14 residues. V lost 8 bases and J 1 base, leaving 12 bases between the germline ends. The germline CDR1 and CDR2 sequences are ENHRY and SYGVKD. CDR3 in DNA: TGTGCCATCTCCCTAGGCGGATCCTACAATGAGCAGTTCTTC. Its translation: CAISLGGSYNEQFF.

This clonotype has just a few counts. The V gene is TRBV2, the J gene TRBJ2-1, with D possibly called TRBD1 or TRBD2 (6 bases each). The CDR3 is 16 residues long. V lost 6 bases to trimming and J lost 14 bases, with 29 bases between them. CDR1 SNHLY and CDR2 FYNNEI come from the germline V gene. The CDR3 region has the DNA TGTGCCAGCAGGAGGGCCGGGGGCGATAGTTTCGGCCGGGAGTTCTTC. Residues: CASRRAGGDSFGREFF.

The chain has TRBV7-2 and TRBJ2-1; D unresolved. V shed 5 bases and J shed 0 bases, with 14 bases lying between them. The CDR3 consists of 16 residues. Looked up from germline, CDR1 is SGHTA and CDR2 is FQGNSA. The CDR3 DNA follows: TGTGCCAGCAGCCCCACGGGCGGAAGCTCCTACAATGAGCAGTTCTTC. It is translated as CASSPTGGSSYNEQFF.

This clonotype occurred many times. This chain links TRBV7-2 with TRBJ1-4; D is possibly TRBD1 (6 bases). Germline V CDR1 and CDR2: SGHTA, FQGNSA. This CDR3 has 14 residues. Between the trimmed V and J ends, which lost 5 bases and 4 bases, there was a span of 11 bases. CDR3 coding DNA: TGTGCCAGCAGCGCCCAGGGGAATAATGAAAAACTGTTTTTT. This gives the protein CASSAQGNNEKLFF.

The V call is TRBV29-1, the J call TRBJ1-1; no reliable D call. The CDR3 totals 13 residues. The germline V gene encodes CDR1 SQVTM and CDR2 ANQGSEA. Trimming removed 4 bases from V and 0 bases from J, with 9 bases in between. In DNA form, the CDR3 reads TGCAGCGTTGGGTACAGCATGAACACTGAAGCTTTCTTT. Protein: CSVGYSMNTEAFF. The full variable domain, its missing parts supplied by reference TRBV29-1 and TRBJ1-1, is SAVISQKPSRDICQRGTSLTIQCQVDSQVTMMFWYRQQPGQSLTLIATANQGSEATYESGFVIDKFPISRPNLTFSTLTVSNMSPEDSSIYLCSVGYSMNTEAFFGQGTRLTVV.

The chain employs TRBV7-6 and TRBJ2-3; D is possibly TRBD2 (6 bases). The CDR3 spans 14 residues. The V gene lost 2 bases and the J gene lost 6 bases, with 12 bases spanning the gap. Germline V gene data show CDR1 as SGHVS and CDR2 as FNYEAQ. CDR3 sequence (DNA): TGTGCCAGCAGCTTATCCGCTAGCGTGGATACGCAGTATTTT. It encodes CASSLSASVDTQYF.

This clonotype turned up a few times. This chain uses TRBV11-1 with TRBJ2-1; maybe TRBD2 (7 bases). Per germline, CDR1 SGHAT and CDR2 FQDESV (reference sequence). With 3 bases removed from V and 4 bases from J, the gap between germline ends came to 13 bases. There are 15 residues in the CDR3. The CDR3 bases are TGTGCCAGCAGCTTCCGGCGGGGGCAGTACAATGAGCAGTTCTTC. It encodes CASSFRRGQYNEQFF. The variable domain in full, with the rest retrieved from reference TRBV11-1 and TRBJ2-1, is EAEVAQSPRYKITEKSQAVAFWCDPISGHATLYWYRQILGQGPELLVQFQDESVVDDSQLPKDRFSAERLKGVDSTLKIQPAELGDSAMYLCASSFRRGQYNEQFFGPGTRLTVL.

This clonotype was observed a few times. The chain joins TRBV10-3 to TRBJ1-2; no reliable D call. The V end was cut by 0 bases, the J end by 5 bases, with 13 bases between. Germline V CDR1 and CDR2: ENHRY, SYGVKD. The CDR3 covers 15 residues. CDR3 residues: CAISESTGVLYGYTF. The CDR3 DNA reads TGTGCCATCAGTGAGTCGACGGGAGTCTTATATGGCTACACCTTC.

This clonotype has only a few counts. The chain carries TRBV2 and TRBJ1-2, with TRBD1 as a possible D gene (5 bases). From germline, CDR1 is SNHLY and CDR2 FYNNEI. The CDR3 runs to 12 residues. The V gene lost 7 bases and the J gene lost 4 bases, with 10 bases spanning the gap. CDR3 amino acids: CASNPTVYGYTF. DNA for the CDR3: TGTGCCAGCAATCCGACAGTCTATGGCTACACCTTC.

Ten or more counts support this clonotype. The DNA for the CDR3 is TGTGCCACCAGTCCCAGGGGAGGTGGCAATCAGCCCCAGCATTTT. It is translated as CATSPRGGGNQPQHF. V is TRBV24-1 and J is TRBJ1-5, with D maybe TRBD1 (6 bases). This CDR3 region has 15 residues. Germline V gene data show CDR1 as KGHDR and CDR2 as SFDVKD. Trimming cost V 6 bases and J 2 bases, with 13 bases left between them.

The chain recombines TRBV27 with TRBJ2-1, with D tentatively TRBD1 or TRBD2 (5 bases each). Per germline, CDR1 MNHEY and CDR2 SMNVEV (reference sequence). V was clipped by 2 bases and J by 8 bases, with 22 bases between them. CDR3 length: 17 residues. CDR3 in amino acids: CASSLPPQGVSFDEQFF. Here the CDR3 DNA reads TGTGCCAGCAGTTTACCGCCTCAGGGAGTTTCTTTCGATGAGCAGTTCTTC.

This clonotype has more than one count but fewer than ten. The CDR3, as DNA: TGTGCCAGCAGTCCCCCGGGACTGTGGTACGAGCAGTACTTC. Its translation is CASSPPGLWYEQYF. The V call is TRBV28, the J call TRBJ2-7, with a tentative D call TRBD2 (6 bases). The length of the CDR3 is 14 residues. The germline V gene has CDR1 MDHEN and CDR2 SYDVKM. V shed 5 bases and J shed 4 bases, with 15 bases lying between them.

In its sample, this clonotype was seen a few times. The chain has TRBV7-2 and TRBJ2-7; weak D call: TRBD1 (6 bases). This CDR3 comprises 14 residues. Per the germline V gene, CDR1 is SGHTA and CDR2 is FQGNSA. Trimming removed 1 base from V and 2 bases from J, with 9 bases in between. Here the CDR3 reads CASSLGQAPYEQYF. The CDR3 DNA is TGTGCCAGCAGCTTAGGACAGGCCCCCTACGAGCAGTACTTC.

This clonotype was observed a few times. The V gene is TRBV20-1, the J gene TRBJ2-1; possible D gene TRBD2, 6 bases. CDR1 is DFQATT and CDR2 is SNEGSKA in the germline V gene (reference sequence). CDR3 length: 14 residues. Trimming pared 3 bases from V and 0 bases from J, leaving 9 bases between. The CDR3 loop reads CSASGGNSYNEQFF. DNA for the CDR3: TGCAGTGCTAGTGGAGGGAACTCCTACAATGAGCAGTTCTTC.

CDR3 loop: CATSEERNTGELFF. CDR3 coding DNA: TGTGCCACCAGTGAGGAGAGGAACACCGGGGAGCTGTTTTTT. The rearrangement joins TRBV24-1 to TRBJ2-2; no definite D call. The CDR3 loop spans 14 amino acids. Trimming pared 4 bases from V and 1 base from J, leaving 6 bases between. Germline V gene data show CDR1 as KGHDR and CDR2 as SFDVKD.

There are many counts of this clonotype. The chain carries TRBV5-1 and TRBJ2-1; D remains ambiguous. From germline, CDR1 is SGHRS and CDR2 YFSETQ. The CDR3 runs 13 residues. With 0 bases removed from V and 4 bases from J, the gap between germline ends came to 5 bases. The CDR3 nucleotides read TGCGCCAGCAGCTTGGAGAGATACAATGAGCAGTTCTTC. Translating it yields CASSLERYNEQFF.

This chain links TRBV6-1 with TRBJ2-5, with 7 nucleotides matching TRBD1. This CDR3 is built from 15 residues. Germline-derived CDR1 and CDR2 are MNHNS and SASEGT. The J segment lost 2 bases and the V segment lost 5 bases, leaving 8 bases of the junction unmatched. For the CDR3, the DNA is TGTGCCAGCAGTCGAGGGGGCGCTTTTCAAGAGACCCAGTACTTC. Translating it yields CASSRGGAFQETQYF.

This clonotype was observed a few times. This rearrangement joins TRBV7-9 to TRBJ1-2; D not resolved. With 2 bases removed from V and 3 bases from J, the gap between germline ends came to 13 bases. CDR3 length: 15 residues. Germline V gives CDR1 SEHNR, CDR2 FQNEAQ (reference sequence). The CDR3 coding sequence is TGTGCCAGCAGCTTAAGTCAAGGGTATGACTATGGCTACACCTTC. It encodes CASSLSQGYDYGYTF.

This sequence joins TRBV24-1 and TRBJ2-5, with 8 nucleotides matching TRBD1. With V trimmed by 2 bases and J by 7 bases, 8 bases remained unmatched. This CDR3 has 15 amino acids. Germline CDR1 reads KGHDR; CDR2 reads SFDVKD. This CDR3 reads CATSDYRTGWGTQYF. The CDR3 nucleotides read TGTGCCACCAGTGATTACCGGACAGGGTGGGGGACCCAGTACTTC.

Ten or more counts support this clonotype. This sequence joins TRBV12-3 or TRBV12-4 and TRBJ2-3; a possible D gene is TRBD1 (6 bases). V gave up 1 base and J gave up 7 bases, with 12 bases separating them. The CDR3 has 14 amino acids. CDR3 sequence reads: CASSLGGTGNTQYF. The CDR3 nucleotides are TGTGCCAGCAGTTTAGGCGGAACAGGGAATACGCAGTATTTT.

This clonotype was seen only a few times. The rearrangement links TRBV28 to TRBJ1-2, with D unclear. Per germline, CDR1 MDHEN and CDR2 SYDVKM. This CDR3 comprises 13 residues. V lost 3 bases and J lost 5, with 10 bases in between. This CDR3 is CASSFDGKYGYTF. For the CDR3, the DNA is TGTGCCAGCAGTTTCGACGGGAAATATGGCTACACCTTC.

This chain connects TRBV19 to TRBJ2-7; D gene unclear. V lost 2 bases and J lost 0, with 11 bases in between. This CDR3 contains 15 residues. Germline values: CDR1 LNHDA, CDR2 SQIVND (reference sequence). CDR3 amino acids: CASSIQAKSSYEQYF. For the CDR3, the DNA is TGTGCCAGTAGTATACAGGCCAAGAGCTCCTACGAGCAGTACTTC.

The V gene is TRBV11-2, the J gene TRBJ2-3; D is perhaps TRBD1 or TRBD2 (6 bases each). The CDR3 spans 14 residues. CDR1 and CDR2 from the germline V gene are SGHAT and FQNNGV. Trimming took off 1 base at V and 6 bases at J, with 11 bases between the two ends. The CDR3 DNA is TGTGCCAGCAGCTTAGGAGGGGGGATGGATACGCAGTATTTT. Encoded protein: CASSLGGGMDTQYF.

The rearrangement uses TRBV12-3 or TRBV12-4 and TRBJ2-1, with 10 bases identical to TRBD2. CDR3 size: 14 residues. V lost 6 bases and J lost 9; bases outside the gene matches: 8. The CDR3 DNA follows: TGTGCCAGCAGACCAGCGGGGGGGCAGGGTGAGCAGTTCTTC. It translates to CASRPAGGQGEQFF.

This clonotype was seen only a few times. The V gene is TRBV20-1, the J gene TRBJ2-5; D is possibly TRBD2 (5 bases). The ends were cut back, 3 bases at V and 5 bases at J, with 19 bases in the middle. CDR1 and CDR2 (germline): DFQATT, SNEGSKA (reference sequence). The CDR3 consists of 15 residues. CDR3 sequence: CSASIWRVIRETQYF. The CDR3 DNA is TGCAGTGCTAGCATATGGCGGGTCATACGGGAGACCCAGTACTTC.